This T cell receptor (beta chain) was recovered during a study of regulatory T cells in long-lasting Graves disease. The TCR beta library used iRepertoire HTBI primers with Arm-PCR amplification of CDR3. Original processing methods: Sequenced samples collectively carried about 62 TRBV and roughly 15 TRBJ segments. Using its own MiXCR run on the multiplex PCR reads, TCRdb lists one record per CDR3 protein. The authors' filters were not applied to this entry. Among about 660,000 distinct CDR3 sequences listed, approximately 31% were seen once. The CDR3 covers 13 residues. V lost 4 bases, J lost 2 bases, and 7 bases lay in between. The germline V gene encodes CDR1 KGHDR and CDR2 SFDVKD. Study results and caveats: Researchers examined only peripheral blood and not thyroid tissue. TRBV28, TRBJ1-2 and TRBJ2-5 were favored in persistent disease.

On this clonotype: What it recognizes is unknown.

The time point is: persistent/refractory GD, antithyroid drugs over 5 years with positive TRAb. Making the TCR library involved RNA that had been extracted from PBMCs. All patients originated from an endocrinology department located in Xi'an, China. Specimen: peripheral blood mononuclear cells (PBMCs), collected when the disease was refractory, from a patient treated with antithyroid drugs. This TCR came from a female donor with Graves disease. This chain uses TRBV24-1 with TRBJ1-2; D not certain. CDR3 region: CATSDTENYGYTF. For the CDR3, the DNA is TGTGCCACCAGTGACACAGAGAACTATGGCTACACCTTC.